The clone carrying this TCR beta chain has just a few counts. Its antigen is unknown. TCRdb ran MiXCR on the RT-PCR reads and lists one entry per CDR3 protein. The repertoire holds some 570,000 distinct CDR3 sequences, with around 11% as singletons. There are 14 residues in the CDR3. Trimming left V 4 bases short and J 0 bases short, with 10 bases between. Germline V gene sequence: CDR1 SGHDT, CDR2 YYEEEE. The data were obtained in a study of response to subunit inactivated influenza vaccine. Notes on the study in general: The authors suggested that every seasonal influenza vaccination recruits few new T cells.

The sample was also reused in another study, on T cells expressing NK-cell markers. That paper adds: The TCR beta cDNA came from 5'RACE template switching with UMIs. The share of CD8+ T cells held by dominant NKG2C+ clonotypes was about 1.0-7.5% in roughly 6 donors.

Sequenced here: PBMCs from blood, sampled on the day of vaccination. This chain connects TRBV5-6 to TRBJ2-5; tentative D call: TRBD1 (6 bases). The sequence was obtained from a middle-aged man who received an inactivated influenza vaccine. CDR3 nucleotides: TGTGCCAGCAGCAGGGGACAACACCAAGAGACCCAGTACTTC. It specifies CASSRGQHQETQYF.